Listed here are 15 T cell receptor beta chains from one sample, sequenced in a study of blood T cell repertoires in COVID-19. The data were produced by immunoSEQ multiplex PCR, yet TCRdb's version contains in-frame clones alone and is incomplete. The sample has about 390,000 clones; about 86% are singletons. Source material: PBMCs or T cells enriched from blood (not recorded which). Every receptor here comes from a woman between 45 and 65 years old who had recovered from COVID-19.

The V call is TRBV19, the J call TRBJ1-5; D possibly corresponds to TRBD1 (6 bases). V shed 4 bases and J shed 5 bases, with 12 bases lying between them. The CDR3 loop spans 14 amino acids. Looked up from germline, CDR1 is LNHDA and CDR2 is SQIVND (reference sequence). The CDR3 reads CASSTGTIHQPQHF. The CDR3 DNA follows: TGTGCCAGTAGTACCGGGACAATCCATCAGCCCCAGCATTTT.

The V gene is TRBV11-2, the J gene TRBJ1-1; D remains unclear. This CDR3 has 14 amino acids. CDR1 is SGHAT, CDR2 FQNNGV, per germline. Trimming shortened V by 1 base and J by 5 bases, and 11 bases separated the two germline ends. The DNA of the CDR3 is TGTGCCAGCAGCTTAGCTAGTTCGGGAACTGAAGCTTTCTTT. Its protein product is CASSLASSGTEAFF. The full variable domain, with the rest looked up from reference TRBV11-2 and TRBJ1-1, is EAGVAQSPRYKIIEKRQSVAFWCNPISGHATLYWYQQILGQGPKLLIQFQNNGVVDDSQLPKDRFSAERLKGVDSTLKIQPAKLEDSAVYLCASSLASSGTEAFFGQGTRLTVV.

The J gene is TRBJ1-2, the V gene TRBV7-2; the D gene is possibly TRBD1 (5 bases). V lost 5 bases, J lost 1 base, and 14 bases lay in between. The CDR3 extends over 15 amino acids. From germline, CDR1 is SGHTA and CDR2 FQGNSA. The DNA of the CDR3 is TGTGCCAGCAGCGATCGACAGAAACTTAACTATGGCTACACCTTC. Protein sequence: CASSDRQKLNYGYTF.

This rearrangement joins TRBV6-1 to TRBJ2-2; possible D gene TRBD1, 5 bases. Between the trimmed V and J ends, which lost 7 bases and 4 bases, there was a span of 16 bases. Germline CDR1 is MNHNS and CDR2 is SASEGT. The CDR3 is made up of 15 amino acids. The CDR3 nucleotides read TGTGCCAGCAATCGCAGGGAAGAGTTCACCGGGGAGCTGTTTTTT. Protein: CASNRREEFTGELFF.

V gene TRBV6-5 combines with J gene TRBJ1-6; possible D gene TRBD1, 6 bases. CDR3 length: 15 residues. Trimming pared 6 bases from V and 3 bases from J, leaving 12 bases between. Germline values: CDR1 MNHEY, CDR2 SVGAGI. CDR3 protein: CASRRGQVYNSPLHF. The CDR3 DNA is TGTGCCAGCAGGCGGGGGCAGGTCTATAATTCACCCCTCCACTTT.

The gene calls are TRBV7-9 and TRBJ2-2, with a tentative D call TRBD1 (5 bases). With 5 bases removed from V and 5 bases from J, the gap between germline ends came to 15 bases. CDR1 SEHNR and CDR2 FQNEAQ come from the germline V gene (reference sequence). The CDR3 consists of 15 residues. Here the CDR3 DNA reads TGTGCCAGCAGCCCCCTCTCTCCAGGGACCGGGGAGCTGTTTTTT. Residues: CASSPLSPGTGELFF.

This chain connects TRBV5-6 to TRBJ2-1; TRBD2 matches at 8 bases. V shed 4 bases, J shed 0 bases, and the junction held 9 bases outside the gene matches. Looked up from germline, CDR1 is SGHDT and CDR2 is YYEEEE. The CDR3 contains 17 residues. The CDR3: CASSPGGARLSYNEQFF. The CDR3 coding sequence is TGTGCCAGCAGCCCGGGGGGGGCTAGGCTCTCCTACAATGAGCAGTTCTTC.

The chain uses TRBV2 and TRBJ2-2, with D perhaps matching TRBD2 (5 bases). V lost 3 bases, J lost 6 bases, and 14 bases lay in between. The CDR3 consists of 15 residues. Germline CDR1 reads SNHLY; CDR2 reads FYNNEI. The CDR3 protein is CASSDGSPRPGELFF. CDR3 bases: TGTGCCAGCAGTGATGGGAGTCCGAGGCCCGGGGAGCTGTTTTTT.

The rearrangement joins TRBV6-1 to TRBJ2-1, with 7 bases identical to TRBD1. The V gene end was trimmed by 1 base and the J gene end by 0 bases; junction bases not matched to a gene: 9. The CDR3 totals 18 residues. Germline assignment: CDR1 MNHNS and CDR2 SASEGT. The CDR3 DNA reads as TGTGCCAGCAGTGAAGGGGGTCCGGGACAGTACTCCTACAATGAGCAGTTCTTC. Protein product: CASSEGGPGQYSYNEQFF.

The CDR3 DNA reads as TGTGCCAGCAGCTTTGCGTCTAGGAACACTGAAGCTTTCTTT. Protein: CASSFASRNTEAFF. The V and J genes are TRBV7-9 and TRBJ1-1; no definite D call. The V gene's germline CDR1 is SEHNR and CDR2 FQNEAQ (reference sequence). The V end lost 3 bases, the J end lost 1 base, and 9 bases lay between the germline ends. The CDR3 runs to 14 residues.

The rearrangement links TRBV5-1 to TRBJ2-3; 8 bases agree with TRBD2. Trimming took 4 bases from V and 8 from J; bases not matched to a gene: 12. There are 15 residues in the CDR3. The germline CDR1 and CDR2 sequences are SGHRS and YFSETQ. In DNA, the CDR3 is TGCGCCAGCAGCCCCCCCGGGACTAGATTTGGTACGCAGTATTTT. The encoded protein is CASSPPGTRFGTQYF.

The rearrangement joins TRBV18 to TRBJ1-4; D not certain. With 6 bases removed from V and 7 bases from J, the gap between germline ends came to 15 bases. CDR1 is KGHSH, CDR2 LQKENI, per germline. This CDR3 region has 14 residues. CDR3 protein: CASSLNFSPEKLFF. CDR3 nucleotide sequence: TGTGCCAGCTCCTTAAACTTCTCGCCTGAAAAACTGTTTTTT.

The CDR3, as DNA: TGCGCCAGCAGCCAGAGACAGGGCGACTATGGCTACACCTTC. Encoded protein: CASSQRQGDYGYTF. The chain recombines TRBV4-1 with TRBJ1-2; 7 bases are shared with TRBD1. Germline trimming cut 3 bases from V and 3 bases from J; bases unmatched to any gene: 4. Germline V CDR1 and CDR2: MGHRA, YSYEKL. The CDR3 totals 14 residues.

This chain links TRBV27 with TRBJ1-5; D is unclear. CDR1 is MNHEY, CDR2 SMNVEV, per germline (reference sequence). V was pared by 3 bases and J by 3 bases, with 9 bases between. The CDR3 covers 14 residues. CDR3 coding DNA: TGTGCCAGCAGTTTTGGAGGGATCAATCAGCCCCAGCATTTT. Amino acids: CASSFGGINQPQHF.

This chain links TRBV5-1 with TRBJ2-7; 12 bases fit TRBD2. CDR1 and CDR2 from the germline V gene are SGHRS and YFSETQ. There are 17 residues in the CDR3. The V segment lost 6 bases and the J segment 1 base; nucleotides outside the gene matches: 11. CDR3 nucleotides: TGCGCCAGCACACCCCGACTAGCGGGGGAAAAGTCCTACGAGCAGTACTTC. It is translated as CASTPRLAGEKSYEQYF.